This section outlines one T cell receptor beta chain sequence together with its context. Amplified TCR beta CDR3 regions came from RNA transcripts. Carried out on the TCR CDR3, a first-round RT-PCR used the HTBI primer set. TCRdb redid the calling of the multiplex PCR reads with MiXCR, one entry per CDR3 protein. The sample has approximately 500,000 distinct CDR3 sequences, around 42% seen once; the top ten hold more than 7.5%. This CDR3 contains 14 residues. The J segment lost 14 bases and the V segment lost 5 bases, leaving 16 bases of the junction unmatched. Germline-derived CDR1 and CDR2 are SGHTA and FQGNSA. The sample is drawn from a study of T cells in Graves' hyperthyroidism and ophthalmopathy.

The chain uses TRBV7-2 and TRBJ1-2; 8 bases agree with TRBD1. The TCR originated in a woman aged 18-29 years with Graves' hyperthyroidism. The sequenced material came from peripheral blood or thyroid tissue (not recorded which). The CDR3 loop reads CASSRPAGQGDHTF. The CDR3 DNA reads TGTGCCAGCAGCCGCCCTGCCGGACAGGGCGATCATACCTTC.